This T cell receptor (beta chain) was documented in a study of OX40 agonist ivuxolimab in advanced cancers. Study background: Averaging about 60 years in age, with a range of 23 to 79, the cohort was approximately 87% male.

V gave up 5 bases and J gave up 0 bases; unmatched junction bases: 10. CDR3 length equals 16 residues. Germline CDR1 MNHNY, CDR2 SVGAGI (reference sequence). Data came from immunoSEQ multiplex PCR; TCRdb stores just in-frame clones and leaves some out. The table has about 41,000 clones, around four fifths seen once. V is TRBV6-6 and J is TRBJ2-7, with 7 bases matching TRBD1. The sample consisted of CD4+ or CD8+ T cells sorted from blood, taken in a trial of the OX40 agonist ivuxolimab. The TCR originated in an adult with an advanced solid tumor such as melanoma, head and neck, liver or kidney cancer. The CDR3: CASSARQGVTSYEQYF. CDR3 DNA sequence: TGTGCCAGCAGTGCCCGCCAGGGGGTGACCTCCTACGAGCAGTACTTC.